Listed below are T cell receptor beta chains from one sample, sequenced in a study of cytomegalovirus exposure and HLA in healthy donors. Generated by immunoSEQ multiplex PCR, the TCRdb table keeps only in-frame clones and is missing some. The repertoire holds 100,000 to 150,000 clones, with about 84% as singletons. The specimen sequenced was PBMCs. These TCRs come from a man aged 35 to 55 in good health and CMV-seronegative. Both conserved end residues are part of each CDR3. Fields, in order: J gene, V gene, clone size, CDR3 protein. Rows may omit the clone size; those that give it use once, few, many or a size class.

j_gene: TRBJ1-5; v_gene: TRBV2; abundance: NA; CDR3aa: CASSEAGGGNQPQHF
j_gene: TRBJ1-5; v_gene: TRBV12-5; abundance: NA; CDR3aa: CASGLEGGPNQPQHF
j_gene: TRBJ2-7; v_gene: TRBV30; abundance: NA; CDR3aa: CAWNQDTVVHEQYF
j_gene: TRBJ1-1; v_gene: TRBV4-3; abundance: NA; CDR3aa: CASSQGMGGGDTEAFF
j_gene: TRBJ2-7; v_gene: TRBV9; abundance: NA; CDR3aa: CASSVDSNRYEQYF
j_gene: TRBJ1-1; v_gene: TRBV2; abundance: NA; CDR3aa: CASRPNRGWNTEAFF
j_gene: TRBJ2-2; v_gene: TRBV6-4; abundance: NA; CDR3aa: CASSDSRLIPARGGSSGELFF
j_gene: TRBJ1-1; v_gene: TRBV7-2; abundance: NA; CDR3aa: CASSRDRNTEAFF
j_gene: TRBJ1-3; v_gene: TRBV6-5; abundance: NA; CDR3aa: CASSYGRKEDTIYF
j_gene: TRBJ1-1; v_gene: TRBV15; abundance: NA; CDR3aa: CATSRGDLMAEAFF
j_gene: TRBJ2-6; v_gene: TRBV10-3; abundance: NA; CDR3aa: CAISEAGNGANVLTF
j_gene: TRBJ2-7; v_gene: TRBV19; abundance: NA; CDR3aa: CASSTKDRDADEQYF
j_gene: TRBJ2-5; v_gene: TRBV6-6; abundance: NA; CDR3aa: CASSYPGSQETQYF
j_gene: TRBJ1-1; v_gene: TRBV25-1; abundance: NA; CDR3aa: CASSHGVANTEAFF
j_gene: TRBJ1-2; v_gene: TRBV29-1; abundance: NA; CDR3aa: CSVEAPDRGQGGYTF
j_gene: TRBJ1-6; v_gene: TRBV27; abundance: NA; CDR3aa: CASSSHGTGTGVSPLHF
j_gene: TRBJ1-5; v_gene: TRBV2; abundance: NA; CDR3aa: CASSAQGSNQPQHF
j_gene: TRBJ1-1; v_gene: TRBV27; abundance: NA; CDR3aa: CASSSFGQGTPEAFF
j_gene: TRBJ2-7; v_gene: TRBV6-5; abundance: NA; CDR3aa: CASSRTALRVQYF
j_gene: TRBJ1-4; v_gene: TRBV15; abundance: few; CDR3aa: CATSRGGQWEKLFF
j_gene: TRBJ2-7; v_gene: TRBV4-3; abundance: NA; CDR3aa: CASSQGLAVYEQYF
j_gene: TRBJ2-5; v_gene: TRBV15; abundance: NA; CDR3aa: CATSRARETQYF
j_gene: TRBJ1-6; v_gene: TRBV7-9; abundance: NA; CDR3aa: CASSPGQTNSPLHF
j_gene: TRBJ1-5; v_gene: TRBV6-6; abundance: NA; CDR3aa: CASASPGTGNHF
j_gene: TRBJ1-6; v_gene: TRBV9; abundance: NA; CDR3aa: CASSVGEGTSGSPLHF
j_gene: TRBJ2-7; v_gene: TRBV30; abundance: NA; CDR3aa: CAWSSFYEQYF
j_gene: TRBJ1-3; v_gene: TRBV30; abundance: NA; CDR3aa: CASNRVTGNTIYF
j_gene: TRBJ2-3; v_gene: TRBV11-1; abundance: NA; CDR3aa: CASSSPGLAGTDTQYF
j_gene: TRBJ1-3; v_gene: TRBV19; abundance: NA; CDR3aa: CASSELVSGNTIYF
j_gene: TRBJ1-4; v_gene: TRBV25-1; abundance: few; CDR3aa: CATNPGATLEKLFF
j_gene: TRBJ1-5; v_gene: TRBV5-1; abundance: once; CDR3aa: CASSNGQINQPQHF
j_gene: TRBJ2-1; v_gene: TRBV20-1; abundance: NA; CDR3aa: CSARARNEQFF
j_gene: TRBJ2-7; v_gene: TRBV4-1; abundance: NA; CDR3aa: CASSQVSGVRNEQYF
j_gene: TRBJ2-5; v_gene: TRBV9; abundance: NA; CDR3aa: CASSVVQGGTQYF
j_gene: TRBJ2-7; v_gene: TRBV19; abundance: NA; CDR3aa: CASSEGYEQYF
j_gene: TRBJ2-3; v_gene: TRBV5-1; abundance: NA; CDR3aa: CASSAETSGGGDTQYF
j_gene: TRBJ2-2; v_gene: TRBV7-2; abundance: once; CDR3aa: CASSPATRGGELFF
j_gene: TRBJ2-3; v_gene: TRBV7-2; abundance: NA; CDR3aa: CASSSETSGDTQYF
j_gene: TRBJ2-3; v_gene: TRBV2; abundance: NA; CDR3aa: CASSETVGADTQYF
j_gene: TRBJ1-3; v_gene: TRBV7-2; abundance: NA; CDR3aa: CASSPISSPGNTIYF